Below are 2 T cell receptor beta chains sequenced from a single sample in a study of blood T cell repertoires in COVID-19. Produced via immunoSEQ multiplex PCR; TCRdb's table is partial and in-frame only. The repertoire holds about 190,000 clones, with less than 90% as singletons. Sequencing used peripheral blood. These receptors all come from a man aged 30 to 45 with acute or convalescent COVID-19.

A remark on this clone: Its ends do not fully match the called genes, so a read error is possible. This CDR3 is CAISPGGANAVF. Here the CDR3 DNA reads TGTGCCATCAGTCCCGGTGGGGCAAACGCAGTCTTC. The chain uses TRBV10-3 and TRBJ2-1; D might be TRBD1 (5 bases). The CDR3 covers 12 residues. In germline, CDR1 is ENHRY, CDR2 SYGVKD.

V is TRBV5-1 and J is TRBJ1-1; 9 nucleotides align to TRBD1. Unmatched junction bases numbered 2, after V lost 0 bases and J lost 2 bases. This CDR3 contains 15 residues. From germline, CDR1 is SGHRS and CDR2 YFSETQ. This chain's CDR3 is CASSLGDRDNTEAFF. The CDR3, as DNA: TGCGCCAGCAGCTTGGGGGACAGGGATAACACTGAAGCTTTCTTT.